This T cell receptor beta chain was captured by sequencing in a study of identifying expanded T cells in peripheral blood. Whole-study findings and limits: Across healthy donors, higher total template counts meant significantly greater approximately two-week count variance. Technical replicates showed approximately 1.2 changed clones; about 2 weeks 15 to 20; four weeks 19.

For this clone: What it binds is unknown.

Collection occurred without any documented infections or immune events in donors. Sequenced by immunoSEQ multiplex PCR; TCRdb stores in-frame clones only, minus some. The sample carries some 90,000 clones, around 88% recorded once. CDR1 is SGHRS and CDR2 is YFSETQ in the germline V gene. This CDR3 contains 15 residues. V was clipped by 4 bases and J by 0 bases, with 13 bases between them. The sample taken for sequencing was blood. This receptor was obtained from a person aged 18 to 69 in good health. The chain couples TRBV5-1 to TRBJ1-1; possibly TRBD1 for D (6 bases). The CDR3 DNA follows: TGCGCCAGCAGCCCGCGACAGGCCATGAACACTGAAGCTTTCTTT. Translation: CASSPRQAMNTEAFF.